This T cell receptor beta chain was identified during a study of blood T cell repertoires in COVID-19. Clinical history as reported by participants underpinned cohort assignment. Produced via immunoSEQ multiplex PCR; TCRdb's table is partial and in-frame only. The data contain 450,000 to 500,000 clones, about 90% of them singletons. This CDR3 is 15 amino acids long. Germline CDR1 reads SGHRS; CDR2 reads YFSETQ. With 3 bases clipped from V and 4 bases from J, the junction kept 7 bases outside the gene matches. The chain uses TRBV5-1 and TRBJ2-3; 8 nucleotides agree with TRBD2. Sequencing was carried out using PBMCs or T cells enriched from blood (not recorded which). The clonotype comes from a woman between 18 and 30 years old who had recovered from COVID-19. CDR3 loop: CASSYGLAGADTQYF. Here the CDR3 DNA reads TGCGCCAGCAGCTACGGACTAGCCGGCGCAGATACGCAGTATTTT.